The 8 T cell receptor beta chains presented below share a single source sample, sequenced in a study of blood T cell repertoires in COVID-19. TCRdb's table, derived via immunoSEQ multiplex PCR, lists solely in-frame clones and lacks some. Among roughly 140,000 clones listed, about 86% were seen once. The sequenced sample consisted of peripheral blood. All receptors derive from a man between 65 and 79 years old with acute or convalescent COVID-19.

This clone appeared a few times. The rearrangement uses TRBV6-2 or TRBV6-3 and TRBJ1-5; tentatively, D is TRBD1 (6 bases). Germline lookup yields CDR1 MNHEY and CDR2 SVGEGT. V shed 2 bases and J shed 7 bases, with 12 bases lying between them. The length of the CDR3 is 14 residues. CDR3 sequence reads: CASSYEGVWQPQHF. The CDR3 DNA reads as TGTGCCAGCAGTTACGAGGGGGTCTGGCAGCCCCAGCATTTT.

This clone turned up a few times. This rearrangement joins TRBV15 to TRBJ2-5; the D is unclear. Between the trimmed V and J ends, which lost 0 bases and 2 bases, there was a span of 13 bases. The CDR3 has 16 residues. From germline, CDR1 is LNHNV and CDR2 YYDKDF (reference sequence). The DNA of the CDR3 is TGTGCCACCAGCAGAGAATTACGAGGAGTGCAAGAGACCCAGTACTTC. The encoded protein is CATSRELRGVQETQYF.

The J gene is TRBJ2-2, the V gene TRBV6-5, with D tentatively TRBD1 (5 bases). The V gene's germline CDR1 is MNHEY and CDR2 SVGAGI. Trimming pared 11 bases from V and 6 bases from J, leaving 19 bases between. This CDR3 contains 14 residues. Here the CDR3 reads CARPSPGYAGELFF. The CDR3 bases are TGTGCCCGCCCCAGCCCAGGGTACGCCGGGGAGCTGTTTTTT.

This clone was seen a few times. The chain carries TRBV4-1 and TRBJ2-7; TRBD1 might be the D (6 bases). The V end lost 0 bases, the J end lost 3 bases, and 9 bases lay between the germline ends. This CDR3 comprises 14 residues. CDR1 and CDR2 from the germline V gene are MGHRA and YSYEKL. CDR3 loop: CASSQETGDYEQYF. CDR3 nucleotide sequence: TGCGCCAGCAGCCAAGAGACAGGAGACTACGAGCAGTACTTC.

The rearrangement joins TRBV7-2 to TRBJ2-7; D is undetermined. CDR1 is SGHTA, CDR2 FQGNSA, per germline. Trimming took off 0 bases at V and 3 bases at J, with 6 bases between the two ends. This CDR3 region has 13 residues. The CDR3 region is CASSLARSYEQYF. The CDR3 DNA is TGTGCCAGCAGCTTAGCGCGAAGCTACGAGCAGTACTTC.

The chain couples TRBV19 to TRBJ2-2; 8 nucleotides align to TRBD2. Germline V gene sequence: CDR1 LNHDA, CDR2 SQIVND (reference sequence). This CDR3 contains 18 residues. With V trimmed by 6 bases and J by 4 bases, 16 bases remained unmatched. CDR3 in amino acids: CASRPLPLLAAGTGELFF. CDR3 nucleotides: TGTGCCAGTAGGCCCCTCCCACTACTAGCGGCAGGCACCGGGGAGCTGTTTTTT.

The rearrangement joins TRBV21-1 to TRBJ1-5. TRBV21-1 is reported as a pseudogene. The CDR3 length is 14 residues. The CDR3 loop is CASSKDFCNQPQHF. For the CDR3, the DNA is TGTGCCAGCAGCAAAGACTTCTGCAATCAGCCCCAGCATTTT.

Of note for this clone: Other DNA sequences in this sample translate to the same CDR3. V gene TRBV6-6 combines with J gene TRBJ2-2, with D perhaps TRBD1 (5 bases). This CDR3 comprises 13 residues. Germline V lookup: CDR1 MNHNY, CDR2 SVGAGI (reference sequence). With 6 bases removed from V and 5 bases from J, the gap between germline ends came to 10 bases. CDR3 in amino acids: CASRFRGTGELFF. The CDR3 DNA reads TGTGCCAGCAGGTTTAGGGGTACCGGGGAGCTGTTTTTT.